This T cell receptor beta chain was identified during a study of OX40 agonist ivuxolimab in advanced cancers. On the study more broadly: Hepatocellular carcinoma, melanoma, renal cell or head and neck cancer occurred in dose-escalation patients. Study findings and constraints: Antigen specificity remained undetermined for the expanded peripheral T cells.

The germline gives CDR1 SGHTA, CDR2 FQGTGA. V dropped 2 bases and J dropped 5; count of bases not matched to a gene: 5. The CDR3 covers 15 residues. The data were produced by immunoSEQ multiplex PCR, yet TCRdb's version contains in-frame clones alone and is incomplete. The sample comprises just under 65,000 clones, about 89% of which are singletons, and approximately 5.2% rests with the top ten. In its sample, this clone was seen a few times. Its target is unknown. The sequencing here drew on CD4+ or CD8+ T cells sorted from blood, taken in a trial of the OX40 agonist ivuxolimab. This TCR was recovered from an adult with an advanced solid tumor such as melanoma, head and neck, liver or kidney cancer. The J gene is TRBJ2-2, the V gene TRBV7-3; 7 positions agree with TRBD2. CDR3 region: CASSLAGAETGELFF. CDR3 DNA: TGTGCCAGCAGCTTAGCGGGAGCGGAAACCGGGGAGCTGTTTTTT.